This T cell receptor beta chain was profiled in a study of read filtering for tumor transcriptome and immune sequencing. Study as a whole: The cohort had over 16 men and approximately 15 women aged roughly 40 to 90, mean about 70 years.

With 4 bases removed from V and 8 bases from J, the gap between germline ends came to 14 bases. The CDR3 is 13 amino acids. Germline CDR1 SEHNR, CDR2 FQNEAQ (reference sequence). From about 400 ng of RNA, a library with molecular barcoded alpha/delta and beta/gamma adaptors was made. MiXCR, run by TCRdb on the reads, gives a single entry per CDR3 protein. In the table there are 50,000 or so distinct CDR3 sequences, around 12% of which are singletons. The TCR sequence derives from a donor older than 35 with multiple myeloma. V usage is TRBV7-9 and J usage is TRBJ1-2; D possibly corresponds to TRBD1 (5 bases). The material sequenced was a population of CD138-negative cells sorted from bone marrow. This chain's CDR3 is CASSWGSFEGYTF. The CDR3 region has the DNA TGTGCCAGCAGCTGGGGCTCTTTTGAGGGCTACACCTTC.